The 18 T cell receptor beta chains presented below share a single source sample, sequenced in a study of regulatory T cells in long-lasting Graves disease. The time point is: newly diagnosed GD, antithyroid drugs for less than 3 months. PBMC-derived RNA was used for the TCR library. HTBI primers from iRepertoire and Arm-PCR of CDR3 regions yielded the TCR beta libraries. TCRdb reanalysed the multiplex PCR reads using MiXCR and keeps one entry per CDR3 protein. The sample lists over 500,000 distinct CDR3 sequences; about 16% were seen once. The data were also submitted as part of a second study, on T cells in Graves' hyperthyroidism and ophthalmopathy.

Here the sequenced sample was peripheral blood mononuclear cells (PBMCs), taken at new diagnosis, from a patient treated with antithyroid drugs. The receptors stem from a man aged 18 to 29 with Graves disease.

At least ten counts were recorded for this clonotype. The V and J genes are TRBV6-2 or TRBV6-3 and TRBJ2-1; D unclear. The V gene's germline CDR1 is MNHEY and CDR2 SVGEGT. The CDR3 covers 19 residues. The V end lost 5 bases, the J end lost 2 bases, and 25 bases lay between the germline ends. The chain's CDR3 is CASSEHPIIAAATYNEQFF. The CDR3 region has the DNA TGTGCCAGCAGTGAACACCCTATCATTGCGGCGGCCACCTACAATGAGCAGTTCTTC.

The chain carries TRBV4-1 and TRBJ2-2, with D perhaps matching TRBD2 (6 bases). Looked up from germline, CDR1 is MGHRA and CDR2 is YSYEKL. Deletions cut 5 bases from V and 4 bases from J, with 11 bases between. This CDR3 has 14 amino acids. In DNA form, the CDR3 reads TGCGCCAGCAGCTCCTCTAGCGCCACCGGGGAGCTGTTTTTT. This translates into CASSSSSATGELFF.

This clonotype was seen only a few times. Written as DNA, the CDR3 is TGTGCCACCAGCAGAGAGAAAGGCCGGCTAAATTCACCCCTCCACTTT. It specifies CATSREKGRLNSPLHF. J is TRBJ1-6 and V is TRBV15; unclear D gene. Germline V gives CDR1 LNHNV, CDR2 YYDKDF (reference sequence). This CDR3 has 16 amino acids. The V and J ends lost 0 bases and 7 bases respectively, with 13 bases between them.

This clonotype was recorded at least ten times. V is TRBV2 and J is TRBJ1-6; D remains ambiguous. The CDR3 is 15 residues long. Germline CDR1 SNHLY, CDR2 FYNNEI. Trimming took 2 bases from V and 8 from J, leaving 13 bases between them. The DNA of the CDR3 is TGTGCCAGCAGTGAATTCCTTCCCGGAGATTCACCCCTCCACTTT. This codes for CASSEFLPGDSPLHF. Full variable domain (remainder filled in from reference TRBV2 and TRBJ1-6): EPEVTQTPSHQVTQMGQEVILRCVPISNHLYFYWYRQILGQKVEFLVSFYNNEISEKSEIFDDQFSVERPDGSNFTLKIRSTKLEDSAMYFCASSEFLPGDSPLHFGNGTRLTVT.

A word on this clonotype: A much larger clone differs by one base, so this may be a read error. This chain uses TRBV12-3 or TRBV12-4 with TRBJ2-5; D possibly corresponds to TRBD2 (5 bases). This CDR3 is built from 14 residues. CDR3 sequence reads: CASSLNLLGEAQYF. The CDR3 region has the DNA TGTGCCAGCAGTTTGAACCTTTTGGGAGAGGCCCAGTACTTC.

This clonotype was recorded at least ten times. The V call is TRBV2, the J call TRBJ2-1, with D maybe TRBD2 (5 bases). V dropped 6 bases and J dropped 8 bases, with 11 bases sitting between them. The CDR3 extends over 12 amino acids. Germline CDR1 is SNHLY and CDR2 is FYNNEI. CDR3 in amino acids: CASRVAIDEQFF. The CDR3, as DNA: TGTGCCAGCAGAGTAGCGATAGATGAGCAGTTCTTC.

V gene TRBV29-1 combines with J gene TRBJ2-2; D not resolved. The germline CDR1 and CDR2 sequences are SQVTM and ANQGSEA. There are 14 residues in the CDR3. The ends were cut back, 7 bases at V and 6 bases at J, with 18 bases in the middle. CDR3 in DNA: TGCAGCGCAGGACCAAAAGGCGCCCCCGGGGAGCTGTTTTTT. It yields the protein CSAGPKGAPGELFF.

The chain joins TRBV11-2 to TRBJ1-6; D is ambiguous. This CDR3 contains 15 residues. V was pared by 5 bases and J by 9 bases, with 17 bases between. Per the germline V gene, CDR1 is SGHAT and CDR2 is FQNNGV. The DNA for the CDR3 is TGTGCCAGCAGCCATCAGACATATCTTAGTTCACCCCTCCACTTT. It is translated as CASSHQTYLSSPLHF.

This clonotype was counted many times. V gene TRBV11-2 combines with J gene TRBJ1-2, with TRBD1 as a possible D gene (5 bases). Germline CDR1 reads SGHAT; CDR2 reads FQNNGV. This CDR3 is 14 amino acids long. Trimming removed 4 bases from V and 3 bases from J, with 12 bases in between. The CDR3 loop is CASSYIGGDYGYTF. The CDR3 DNA reads as TGTGCCAGCAGCTACATCGGGGGGGACTATGGCTACACCTTC.

This chain links TRBV12-5 with TRBJ2-2, with TRBD2 matching 8 bases. The J segment lost 6 bases and the V segment lost 1 base, leaving 7 bases of the junction unmatched. CDR1 is LGHNT and CDR2 is FRNRAP in the germline V gene. This CDR3 spans 16 amino acids. CDR3 coding DNA: TGTGCTAGTGGTTTGGCCCTTTCGGGGGGGGCCGGGGAGCTGTTTTTT. It codes for CASGLALSGGAGELFF.

For this clonotype: Being one base from a much bigger clone, this may be a read error. The chain couples TRBV28 to TRBJ1-1, with TRBD1 matching over 8 bases. Germline-derived CDR1 and CDR2 are MDHEN and SYDVKM. The CDR3 is made up of 18 amino acids. The CDR3 reads CASSRRRDRRQLNTGAFF. Here the CDR3 DNA reads TGTGCCAGCAGCCGAAGGCGGGACAGGCGACAACTGAACACTGGAGCTTTCTTT.

This clonotype was counted a few times. This chain uses TRBV7-8 with TRBJ2-3; D not certain. V was pared by 1 base and J by 14 bases, with 19 bases between. This CDR3 region has 14 residues. The V gene's germline CDR1 is SGHVS and CDR2 FQNEAQ. CDR3 bases: TGTGCCAGCAGCTTAGACAGAGCCACCCCATCCCTGTATTTT. As protein: CASSLDRATPSLYF.

This clonotype was picked up a small number of times. The CDR3 nucleotides read TGTGCCAGCAGTTACTCGATTTGGGGAACACCTCCCTACGAGCAGTACTTC. Its protein is CASSYSIWGTPPYEQYF. V and J are TRBV6-5 and TRBJ2-7; D is unresolved. CDR1 is MNHEY, CDR2 SVGAGI, per germline. This CDR3 is built from 17 residues. With 0 bases removed from V and 2 bases from J, the gap between germline ends came to 17 bases.

This clonotype was seen more than once but under ten times. The CDR3 spells CASGSGDTDYEQYF. The CDR3, as DNA: TGTGCCAGCGGATCGGGAGACACTGACTACGAGCAGTACTTC. This rearrangement joins TRBV7-9 to TRBJ2-7; a weak D match, TRBD2 (6 bases). Trimming pared 8 bases from V and 3 bases from J, leaving 17 bases between. The V gene's germline CDR1 is SEHNR and CDR2 FQNEAQ (reference sequence). There are 14 residues in the CDR3.

This clonotype was seen repeatedly, ten times or more. This rearrangement joins TRBV29-1 to TRBJ2-1; 9 bases match TRBD2. V dropped 5 bases and J dropped 3; count of bases not matched to a gene: 11. The CDR3 runs 16 residues. The V gene's germline CDR1 is SQVTM and CDR2 ANQGSEA. CDR3 in amino acids: CSVSPLGGRGYNEQFF. CDR3 bases: TGCAGCGTTTCACCCCTCGGCGGGAGGGGCTACAATGAGCAGTTCTTC.

The genes are TRBV5-1 and TRBJ2-1, with D uncertain. CDR1 SGHRS and CDR2 YFSETQ come from the germline V gene. V lost 3 bases and J 7 bases, leaving 20 bases between the germline ends. This CDR3 has 16 amino acids. The CDR3 DNA sequence: TGCGCCAGCAGCTCCATGCCCGGTACGGAGATAAATGAGCAGTTCTTC. Translating it yields CASSSMPGTEINEQFF.

This clonotype was counted many times. V and J are TRBV28 and TRBJ1-5, with D unclear. The ends were cut back, 8 bases at V and 4 bases at J, with 15 bases in the middle. The CDR3 totals 14 residues. From germline, CDR1 is MDHEN and CDR2 SYDVKM. The CDR3 region is CASLPGGINQPQHF. The CDR3, as DNA: TGTGCCAGCCTCCCTGGCGGGATAAATCAGCCCCAGCATTTT.

The chain has TRBV9 and TRBJ2-1, with 7 bases fitting TRBD2. The CDR3 sequence is 17 residues long. Germline V gives CDR1 SGDLS, CDR2 YYNGEE. Trimming took 4 bases from V and 0 from J; bases not matched to a gene: 10. The CDR3 region is CASSPRSGTTSYNEQFF. The CDR3 bases are TGTGCCAGCAGCCCTCGCTCCGGGACTACCTCCTACAATGAGCAGTTCTTC.